This T cell receptor beta chain was obtained from a study of blood T cell repertoires in COVID-19. In the study overall: Collection of acute and convalescent COVID-19 samples took place in the United States, Italy and Spain. PBMCs, B-cell-depleted T cells, or T cells provided the cDNA or gDNA that made up the material.

The Seattle patients, enrolled during active infection, were followed longitudinally. J lost 6 bases, V lost 4 bases, and 12 bases had no gene match. In germline, CDR1 is SGHNT, CDR2 YYREEE (reference sequence). The CDR3 spans 16 residues. The table came from immunoSEQ multiplex PCR; TCRdb's copy has only in-frame clones and leaves some out. The data contain about 350,000 clones, about nine tenths of them seen just once; the ten biggest clones take up 5.5% to 7.5%. The sequenced sample was peripheral blood. The chain recombines TRBV5-4 with TRBJ1-2, with 10 nucleotides matching TRBD1. This TCR was recovered from a woman in her 70s with COVID-19, enrolled during active disease. DNA for the CDR3: TGTGCCAGCAGCCCGAGGACAGGGGGAAGGGGCCATGGCTACACCTTC. Encoded protein: CASSPRTGGRGHGYTF. Filled out from reference TRBV5-4 and TRBJ1-2, the complete variable domain reads ETGVTQSPTHLIKTRGQQVTLRCSSQSGHNTVSWYQQALGQGPQFIFQYYREEENGRGNFPPRFSGLQFPNYSSELNVNALELDDSALYLCASSPRTGGRGHGYTFGSGTRLTVV.